Listed below are T cell receptor beta chains from one sample, sequenced in a study of cytomegalovirus exposure and HLA in healthy donors. Repertoires were generated with immunoSEQ multiplex PCR, while TCRdb's copy carries only in-frame clones and drops some. The sample yields 45,000 to 70,000 clones, of which the top ten take up approximately 12%. The source material was PBMCs. The receptors here all came from a woman in her 30s in good health and CMV-seropositive. Both conserved end residues are part of each CDR3. A D gene is named only where the DNA matches it firmly.

>TRBV30|TRBJ2-7|13|.
TGTGCCTGGAGTATACGAGTGGGGAGCGAGCAGTACTTC
CAWSIRVGSEQYF
>TRBV6-4|TRBJ2-1|15|TRBD2
TGTGCCAGCAGTGAAGTCGGGGGGGGATACAATGAGCAGTTCTTC
CASSEVGGGYNEQFF
>TRBV11-3|TRBJ2-7|14|TRBD2
TGTGCCAGCAGCATAAGCGGGACCATGTACGAGCAGTACTTC
CASSISGTMYEQYF
>TRBV27|TRBJ2-7|17|TRBD1
TGTGCCAGCAGTCCATCCCTCGACAGGGGATTCTCCTACGAGCAGTACTTC
CASSPSLDRGFSYEQYF
>TRBV27|TRBJ1-2|15|TRBD1
TGTGCCAGCAGTGCCTCACAGGGGCGCAAGCATGGCTACACCTTC
CASSASQGRKHGYTF
>TRBV6-1|TRBJ2-1|13|.
TGTGCCAGCAAACAGGGAGAGCACAATGAGCAGTTCTTC
CASKQGEHNEQFF
>TRBV5-4|TRBJ2-3|15|TRBD1
TGTGCCAGCAGCTTAGAAGACAGGGTGGCAGATACGCAGTATTTT
CASSLEDRVADTQYF
>TRBV15|TRBJ2-3|16|TRBD1
TGTGCCACCAGCAGAGGGACAGGAATGATAACAGATACGCAGTATTTT
CATSRGTGMITDTQYF
>TRBV7-9|TRBJ1-4|13|.
TGTGCCAGCAGCTTGTCTACTCGGGACTCACTGTTTTTT
CASSLSTRDSLFF
>TRBV30|TRBJ2-7|16|TRBD2
TGTGCCTGGAGTGCAGGGACTAGCGGCCCCTACGACGAGCAGTACTTC
CAWSAGTSGPYDEQYF
>TRBV5-4|TRBJ2-5|17|TRBD2
TGTGCCAGCAGCTTAGGGCGGGAGGTTTCGCGGAAAGAGACCCAGTACTTC
CASSLGREVSRKETQYF
>TRBV10-1|TRBJ2-7|14|TRBD1
TGCGCCAGCTCCGAGGGGGCGAGCGCCTACGAGCAGTACTTC
CASSEGASAYEQYF
>TRBV10-3|TRBJ1-1|13|TRBD1
TGTGCCATCAGTAGACAGGGAGGAACTGAAGCTTTCTTT
CAISRQGGTEAFF
>TRBV21-1|TRBJ2-5|14|.
TGTGCCAGCAGTGTTGGACTGGCGGGGGAGACCCAGTACTTC
CASSVGLAGETQYF
>TRBV29-1|TRBJ2-5|14|TRBD2
TGCAGCGTTGCCGTCGGGGGGGTCCAAGAGACCCAGTACTTC
CSVAVGGVQETQYF
>TRBV30|TRBJ2-5|12|.
TGTGCCTGGAGAAAGGGGCAAGAGACCCAGTACTTC
CAWRKGQETQYF
>TRBV19|TRBJ2-7|14|TRBD1
TGTGCCAGTAGTATCGGGACAGGGCCCTTTGAGCAGTACTTC
CASSIGTGPFEQYF
>TRBV5-6|TRBJ2-1|15|.
TGTGCCAGCATTCTACAGCGGAACTCCTACAATGAGCAGTTCTTC
CASILQRNSYNEQFF
>TRBV23-1|TRBJ1-5|16|TRBD1
TGCGCCAGCAGTCCTCGGACAGGGGAGAGCAATCAGCCCCAGCATTTT
CASSPRTGESNQPQHF
>TRBV5-8|TRBJ2-7|14|TRBD1
TGTGCCAGCAGCACCGACAGGGGCTTAGTCGAGCAGTACTTC
CASSTDRGLVEQYF
>TRBV7-2|TRBJ1-6|15|TRBD1
TGTGCCAGCAGCTCCCAGGGGGCTGATAATTCACCCCTCCACTTT
CASSSQGADNSPLHF
>TRBV7-9|TRBJ1-6|11|.
TGTGCCAGCAGCTCGAATTCACCCCTCCACTTT
CASSSNSPLHF
>TRBV11-2|TRBJ1-6|14|TRBD1
TGTGCCAGCACCCCCGGGACAGATAATTCACCCCTCCACTTT
CASTPGTDNSPLHF
>TRBV4-1|TRBJ2-7|17|.
TGCGCCAGCAGCCAAGATTCGAGAATGGGACTCCGCTACGAGCAGTACTTC
CASSQDSRMGLRYEQYF
>TRBV5-4|TRBJ1-2|14|.
TGTGCCAGCAGCTTGGGTTCCGGGGGCTATGGCTACACCTTC
CASSLGSGGYGYTF
>TRBV5-6|TRBJ1-1|13|.
TGTGCCAGCAGCGCACAGGGGAACACTGAAGCTTTCTTT
CASSAQGNTEAFF
>TRBV30|TRBJ2-3|15|.
TGTGCCTGGAGTGTGCGTTTGGGGGGTACAGATACGCAGTATTTT
CAWSVRLGGTDTQYF
>TRBV12-5|TRBJ2-1|12|.
TGTGCTAGTCGGGAGTTTGGCGATGAGCAGTTCTTC
CASREFGDEQFF